The rows below give T cell receptor beta chains drawn from one sample of a study of T cells in Graves' hyperthyroidism and ophthalmopathy. TCRdb independently ran MiXCR on the multiplex PCR reads; one entry per CDR3 protein. The table records about 570,000 distinct CDR3 sequences, around 46% of them present only once. The sample consisted of peripheral blood or thyroid tissue (not recorded which). The receptors shown here come from an adult woman with Graves' disease, either hyperthyroidism or ophthalmopathy (not recorded which). Each CDR3 is given with its conserved first and last residue. D genes are given only for firm matches. Size is stated for part of the rows, as once, few or many counts, or as a class when the clone is expanded.

V: TRBV7-9; size: few; D: NA; J: TRBJ2-7; DNA: TGTGCCAGCAGTTCTACCCAGGAAGGGCCGCAGTACTTC; CDR3: CASSSTQEGPQYF
V: TRBV6-4; size: NA; D: TRBD1; J: TRBJ1-1; DNA: TGTGCCAGCAGGCCGGGGACAGAGAACACTGAAGCTTTCTTT; CDR3: CASRPGTENTEAFF
V: TRBV10-3; size: NA; D: NA; J: TRBJ2-5; DNA: TGTGCCATCAGCGGCCGGGCCCGACAAGAGACCCAGTACTTC; CDR3: CAISGRARQETQYF
V: TRBV18; size: few; D: NA; J: TRBJ1-5; DNA: TGTGCCAGCTCACCATTCGACCAGTACAATCAGCCCCAGCATTTT; CDR3: CASSPFDQYNQPQHF
V: TRBV5-1; size: few; D: TRBD1; J: TRBJ2-7; DNA: TGCGCCAGCAGCCTACAAGGGACAGGCTTTTACGAGCAGTACTTC; CDR3: CASSLQGTGFYEQYF
V: TRBV14; size: many; D: TRBD1; J: TRBJ1-1; DNA: TGTGCCAGCAGCCAAGTATGGCAGGGGGACACTGAAGCTTTCTTT; CDR3: CASSQVWQGDTEAFF
V: TRBV15; size: NA; D: NA; J: TRBJ1-1; DNA: TGTGCCACCAGCAGAGATTGGTGGGCTGAAGCTTTCTTT; CDR3: CATSRDWWAEAFF
V: TRBV5-1; size: NA; D: NA; J: TRBJ2-7; DNA: TGCGCCAGCAGCTGGGGGACGGAGCCCTTC; CDR3: CASSWGTEPF
V: TRBV10-3; size: NA; D: NA; J: TRBJ1-1; DNA: TGTGCCATCAGTGAGTCGGTATTCTTGAGGGCTTTCTTT; CDR3: CAISESVFLRAFF
V: TRBV5-4; size: many; D: TRBD2; J: TRBJ2-5; DNA: TGTGCCAGCAGCTTGGCGGGGGGAAGGGGTCAAGAGACCCAGTACTTC; CDR3: CASSLAGGRGQETQYF
V: TRBV10-3; size: NA; D: TRBD1; J: TRBJ1-5; DNA: TGTGCCATCAGTGTGGGGACAGGGTTTCAGCCCCAGCATTTT; CDR3: CAISVGTGFQPQHF